This T cell receptor beta chain was profiled in a study of identical twins. Germline assignment: CDR1 DFQATT and CDR2 SNEGSKA (reference sequence). J lost 4 bases, V lost 0 bases, and 8 bases had no gene match. The CDR3 loop spans 17 amino acids. Template switching added a universal primer binding site, and final cDNA carried unique molecular identifiers. TCRdb used MiXCR to reprocess the 5' RACE reads, holding one entry per CDR3 protein. The repertoire has 1.5 million to 2 million distinct CDR3 sequences, less than 40% of them found once; the top ten carry 0.25% to 0.3%. What was sequenced was cord blood. The chain joins TRBV20-1 to TRBJ2-2; 10 bases are shared with TRBD2. This TCR was recovered from a newborn girl in good health. CDR3 sequence (DNA): TGCAGTGCTAGAGAGGGGATAGCGGGAGGACCCACCGGGGAGCTGTTTTTT. Protein: CSAREGIAGGPTGELFF.